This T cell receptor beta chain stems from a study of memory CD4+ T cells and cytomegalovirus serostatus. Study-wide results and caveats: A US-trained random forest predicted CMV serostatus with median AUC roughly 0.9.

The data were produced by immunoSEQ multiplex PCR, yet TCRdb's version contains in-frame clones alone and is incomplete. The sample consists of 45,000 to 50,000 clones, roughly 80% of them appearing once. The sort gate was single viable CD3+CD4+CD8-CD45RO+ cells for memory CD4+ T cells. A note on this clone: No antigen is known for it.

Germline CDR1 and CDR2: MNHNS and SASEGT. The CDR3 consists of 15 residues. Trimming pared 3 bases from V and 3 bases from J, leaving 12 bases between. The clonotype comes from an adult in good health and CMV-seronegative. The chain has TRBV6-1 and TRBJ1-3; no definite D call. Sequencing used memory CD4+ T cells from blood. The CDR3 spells CASSEFLRDGNTIYF. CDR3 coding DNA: TGTGCCAGCAGTGAGTTCCTAAGGGATGGAAACACCATATATTTT.